The T cell receptor (beta chain) under discussion was sequenced for a study of cytomegalovirus exposure and HLA in healthy donors. Overall study findings and caveats: Presence/absence analyses assumed roughly uniform sequencing depth across donors. Later on, an analysis found that several of the most significant clusters appeared to be linked to common viral pathogens, which included parvovirus B19. Highest at DRB1 and lowest at HLA-C, TCR association rates differed among HLA loci in a later analysis. The study recorded about 150 TCR beta chains that were cytomegalovirus-associated.

Researchers ran the PCR with 60 Vbeta and 13 Jbeta primers. Assay used: immunoSEQ multiplex PCR; TCRdb lists only in-frame clones, some missing. The sample yields 180,000 or so clones, 77% seen once. As concerns this clone: Its antigen is currently unknown.

The clonotype was recovered from a man aged 18 to 29 in good health and CMV-seronegative. Sequencing was carried out using PBMCs.

The CDR3 protein is CASREPGPYNQPQHF. DNA of the CDR3: TGTGCCAGCAGAGAACCAGGGCCCTACAATCAGCCCCAGCATTTT. The rearrangement joins TRBV6-1 to TRBJ1-5, with D possibly TRBD1 on 5 matching bases. Germline lookup yields CDR1 MNHNS and CDR2 SASEGT. V was clipped by 6 bases and J by 3 bases, with 15 bases between them. The CDR3 spans 15 residues.